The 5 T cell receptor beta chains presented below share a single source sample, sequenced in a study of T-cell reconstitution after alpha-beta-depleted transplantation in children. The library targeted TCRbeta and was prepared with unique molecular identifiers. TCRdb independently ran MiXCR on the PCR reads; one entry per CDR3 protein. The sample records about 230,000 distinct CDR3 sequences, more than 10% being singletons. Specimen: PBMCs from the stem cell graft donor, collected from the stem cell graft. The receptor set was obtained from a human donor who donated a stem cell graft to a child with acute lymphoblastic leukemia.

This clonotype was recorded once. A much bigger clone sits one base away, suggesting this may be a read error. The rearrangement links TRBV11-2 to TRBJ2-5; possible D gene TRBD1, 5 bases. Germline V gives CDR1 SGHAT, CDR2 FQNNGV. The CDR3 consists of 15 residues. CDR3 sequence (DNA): TGTGCCAGCAGCCCCCGGCAGGGCAACCAAGAGGCCCAGTACTTC. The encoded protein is CASSPRQGNQEAQYF.

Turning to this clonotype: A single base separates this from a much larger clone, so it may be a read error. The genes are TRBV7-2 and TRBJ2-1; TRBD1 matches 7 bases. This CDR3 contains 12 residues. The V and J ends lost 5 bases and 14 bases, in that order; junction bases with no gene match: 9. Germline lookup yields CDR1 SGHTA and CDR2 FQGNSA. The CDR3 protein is CASSETGAGKFF. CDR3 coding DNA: TGTGCCAGCAGCGAAACAGGGGCTGGGAAGTTCTTC.

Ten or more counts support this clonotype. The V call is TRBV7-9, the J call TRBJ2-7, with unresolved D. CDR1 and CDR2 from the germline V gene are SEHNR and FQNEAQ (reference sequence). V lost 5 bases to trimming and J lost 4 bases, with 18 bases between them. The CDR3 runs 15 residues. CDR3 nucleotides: TGTGCCAGCAGCCCTGGGCCTCCCTGGGGTTACGAGCAGTACTTC. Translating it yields CASSPGPPWGYEQYF.

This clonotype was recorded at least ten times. CDR3 coding DNA: TGTGCCAGCAGTTTCCCACAGGGGAAGGGCTATGGCTACACCTTC. It is translated as CASSFPQGKGYGYTF. V usage is TRBV28 and J usage is TRBJ1-2, with TRBD1 identical over 7 bases. CDR1 MDHEN and CDR2 SYDVKM come from the germline V gene. The V segment lost 3 bases and the J segment 4 bases; nucleotides outside the gene matches: 8. The length of the CDR3 is 15 residues.

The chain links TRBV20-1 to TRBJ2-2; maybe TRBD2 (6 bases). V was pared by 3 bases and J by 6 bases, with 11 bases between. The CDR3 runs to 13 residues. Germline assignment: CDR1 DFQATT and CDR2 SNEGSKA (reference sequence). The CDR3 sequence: CSASGSEAGELFF. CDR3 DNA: TGCAGTGCTAGCGGGAGTGAGGCCGGGGAGCTGTTTTTT.